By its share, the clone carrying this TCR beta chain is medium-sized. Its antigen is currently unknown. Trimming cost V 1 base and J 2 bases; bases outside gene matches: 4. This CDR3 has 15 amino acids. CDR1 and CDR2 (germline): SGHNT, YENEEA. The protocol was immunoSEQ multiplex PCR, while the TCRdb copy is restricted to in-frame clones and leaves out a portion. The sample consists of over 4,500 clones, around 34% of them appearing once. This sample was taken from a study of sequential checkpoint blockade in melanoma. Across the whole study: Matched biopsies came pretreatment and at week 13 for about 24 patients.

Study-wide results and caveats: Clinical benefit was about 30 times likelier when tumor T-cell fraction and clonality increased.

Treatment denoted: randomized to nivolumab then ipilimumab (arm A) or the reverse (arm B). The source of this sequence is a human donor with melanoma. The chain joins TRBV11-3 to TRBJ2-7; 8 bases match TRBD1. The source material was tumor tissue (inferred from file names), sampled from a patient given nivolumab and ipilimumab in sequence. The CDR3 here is CASSLVGQGTYEQYF. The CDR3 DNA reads TGTGCCAGCAGCTTAGTTGGACAGGGCACCTACGAGCAGTACTTC. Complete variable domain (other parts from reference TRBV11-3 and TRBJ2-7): EAGVVQSPRYKIIEKKQPVAFWCNPISGHNTLYWYLQNLGQGPELLIRYENEEAVDDSQLPKDRFSAERLKGVDSTLKIQPAELGDSAVYLCASSLVGQGTYEQYFGPGTRLTVT.